Presented here are 29 T cell receptor beta chains from one specimen sequenced in a study of cytomegalovirus exposure and HLA in healthy donors. In the PCR, 60 Vbeta and 13 Jbeta primers were used. Profiled with immunoSEQ multiplex PCR; TCRdb holds only in-frame clones, not every one. The repertoire consists of roughly 120,000 clones, with 65% to 85% occurring once and the leading ten covering 0.24%. The sample was PBMCs. All receptors come from a man aged 45-65 years in good health and CMV-seronegative.

The gene calls are TRBV11-1 and TRBJ2-7; TRBD1 is a possible D gene (6 bases). The V end lost 5 bases, the J end lost 2 bases, and 10 bases lay between the germline ends. CDR3 length: 13 residues. CDR1 is SGHAT and CDR2 is FQDESV in the germline V gene (reference sequence). The CDR3 is CASSPDRAYEQYF. The CDR3 region has the DNA TGTGCCAGCAGCCCGGACAGAGCCTACGAGCAGTACTTC.

V usage is TRBV6-1 and J usage is TRBJ2-3; 7 positions agree with TRBD2. Germline V gene sequence: CDR1 MNHNS, CDR2 SASEGT. The V segment lost 0 bases and the J segment 4 bases; nucleotides outside the gene matches: 7. The CDR3 is 16 residues long. As DNA, the CDR3 is TGTGCCAGCAGTGAAGCGGGCGGGAGCAATGCAGATACGCAGTATTTT. Translating gives CASSEAGGSNADTQYF.

This clone came up once. V usage is TRBV18 and J usage is TRBJ2-5, with D perhaps matching TRBD2 (6 bases). CDR3 length: 11 residues. The V gene's germline CDR1 is KGHSH and CDR2 LQKENI. With 6 bases removed from V and 5 bases from J, the gap between germline ends came to 7 bases. The CDR3 bases are TGTGCCAGCTCGGCGGGGGAGACCCAGTACTTC. Translated: CASSAGETQYF.

The CDR3 DNA is TGCGCCAGCAGCCAAGATTGGGGGGGAACCTCTTTGAATGAGCAGTTCTTC. Translating gives CASSQDWGGTSLNEQFF. The rearrangement links TRBV4-3 to TRBJ2-1, with 7 bases matching TRBD2. This CDR3 region has 17 residues. J was trimmed by 7 bases and V by 0 bases; bases with no gene match: 12. Germline-derived CDR1 and CDR2 are LGHNA and YSLEER.

V is TRBV6-5 and J is TRBJ1-1, with D possibly being TRBD1 (6 bases). CDR1 and CDR2 (germline): MNHEY, SVGAGI. Trimming removed 5 bases at V and 4 bases at J, with 8 bases between. This CDR3 is 12 amino acids long. The CDR3: CASSEGGTEAFF. The CDR3 DNA follows: TGTGCCAGCAGTGAAGGGGGCACTGAAGCTTTCTTT.

The CDR3 loop is CASSLLLDTEAFF. The CDR3 nucleotides are TGTGCCAGCAGTTTATTATTAGACACTGAAGCTTTCTTT. The chain recombines TRBV28 with TRBJ1-1, with unresolved D. CDR1 and CDR2 from the germline V gene are MDHEN and SYDVKM. The CDR3 runs to 13 residues. V lost 1 base, J lost 3 bases, and 6 bases lay in between.

The chain combines TRBV28 with TRBJ2-1; 9 positions agree with TRBD2. The CDR3 is 14 residues long. Germline-derived CDR1 and CDR2 are MDHEN and SYDVKM. V was pared by 2 bases and J by 7 bases, with 3 bases of the junction left unmatched. The CDR3 region has the DNA TGTGCCAGCAGTTTAGCGGGAGGGAGGAATGAGCAGTTCTTC. It translates to CASSLAGGRNEQFF.

J is TRBJ2-7 and V is TRBV6-5; D perhaps matches TRBD2 (5 bases). The CDR3 totals 13 residues. Between the trimmed V and J ends, which lost 2 bases and 4 bases, there was a span of 9 bases. CDR1 is MNHEY and CDR2 is SVGAGI in the germline V gene. CDR3 DNA sequence: TGTGCCAGCAGTTACAAAAGGGAGTACGAGCAGTACTTC. It yields the protein CASSYKREYEQYF.

The gene calls are TRBV5-1 and TRBJ2-2; D perhaps matches TRBD1 (6 bases). Germline assignment: CDR1 SGHRS and CDR2 YFSETQ. The ends were cut back, 4 bases at V and 5 bases at J, with 12 bases in the middle. This CDR3 region has 14 residues. The chain's CDR3 is CASSQTTGTGELFF. For the CDR3, the DNA is TGCGCCAGCAGCCAGACGACAGGTACCGGGGAGCTGTTTTTT.

CDR3 bases: TGTGCCAGCAGCACCGCCCAGGGAGAGACCCAGTACTTC. Protein: CASSTAQGETQYF. The chain employs TRBV27 and TRBJ2-5, with D possibly matching TRBD1 (5 bases). Germline V CDR1 and CDR2: MNHEY, SMNVEV (reference sequence). The V end was cut by 6 bases, the J end by 4 bases, with 12 bases between. The CDR3 is made up of 13 amino acids.

This chain connects TRBV6-5 to TRBJ1-3; D is unclear. Between the trimmed V and J ends, which lost 8 bases and 0 bases, there was a span of 5 bases. The CDR3 is made up of 12 amino acids. CDR1 is MNHEY and CDR2 is SVGAGI in the germline V gene. CDR3 sequence reads: CASGNSGNTIYF. In DNA, the CDR3 is TGTGCCAGCGGCAACTCTGGAAACACCATATATTTT.

The chain employs TRBV21-1 and TRBJ1-5. TRBV21-1 constitutes a pseudogene. This CDR3 is built from 15 residues. CDR3 nucleotides: TGTGCCAGCAGCAAACGGGAAGAAGGCAATCAGCCCCAGCATTTT. Protein: CASSKREEGNQPQHF.

The chain links TRBV25-1 to TRBJ1-2; 8 bases fit TRBD1. The CDR3 is 12 amino acids. CDR1 and CDR2 from the germline V gene are MGHDK and SYGVNS. Trimming took 7 bases from V and 7 from J; bases not matched to a gene: 5. As DNA, the CDR3 is TGTGCCAGCACCGGACAGGGACGTGGCTACACCTTC. This sequence encodes CASTGQGRGYTF.

The V and J genes are TRBV15 and TRBJ2-6, with 8 bases lining up with TRBD1. With V trimmed by 0 bases and J by 2 bases, 12 bases remained unmatched. Per the germline V gene, CDR1 is LNHNV and CDR2 is YYDKDF (reference sequence). CDR3 length: 20 residues. CDR3 region: CATSRDRNRGVLAGANVLTF. The CDR3 DNA follows: TGTGCCACCAGCAGAGATCGAAACAGGGGGGTTTTAGCTGGGGCCAACGTCCTGACTTTC.

With respect to this clone: The sample holds other DNA sequences that translate to the same CDR3. The J gene is TRBJ2-1, the V gene TRBV27, with TRBD1 matching 9 bases. The CDR3 covers 15 residues. The germline CDR1 and CDR2 sequences are MNHEY and SMNVEV (reference sequence). The V gene end was trimmed by 5 bases and the J gene end by 5 bases; junction bases not matched to a gene: 7. CDR3 amino acids: CASSLRDRVNNEQFF. CDR3 sequence (DNA): TGTGCCAGCAGTCTACGGGACAGGGTCAACAATGAGCAGTTCTTC.

The chain combines TRBV18 with TRBJ2-2; 15 bases are shared with TRBD2. V shed 6 bases and J 10 bases; nucleotides not matched to a gene: 15. The CDR3 extends over 18 amino acids. Germline-derived CDR1 and CDR2 are KGHSH and LQKENI. CDR3 sequence: CASSQLGLAGGPTTELFF. Written as DNA, the CDR3 is TGTGCCAGCTCGCAGCTAGGACTAGCGGGAGGGCCGACGACGGAGCTGTTTTTT. The full variable domain, in which reference TRBV18 and TRBJ2-2 provide the parts outside the CDR3, is NAGVMQNPRHLVRRRGQEARLRCSPMKGHSHVYWYRQLPEEGLKFMVYLQKENIIDESGMPKERFSAEFPKEGPSILRIQQVVRGDSAAYFCASSQLGLAGGPTTELFFGEGSRLTVL.

The chain combines TRBV4-3 with TRBJ2-4; no definite D call. Trimming shortened V by 4 bases and J by 8 bases, and 18 bases separated the two germline ends. The CDR3 consists of 15 residues. In germline, CDR1 is LGHNA, CDR2 YSLEER. CDR3 in DNA: TGCGCCAGCAGCCGTGACTTATCTAATGGATACATTCAGTACTTC. The encoded protein is CASSRDLSNGYIQYF.

The chain recombines TRBV25-1 with TRBJ2-2; TRBD2 agrees at 8 bases. CDR3 length: 16 residues. V lost 3 bases to trimming and J lost 4 bases; unmatched junction nucleotides: 7. Germline-derived CDR1 and CDR2 are MGHDK and SYGVNS. Written as DNA, the CDR3 is TGTGCCAGCAGTGAGGGAAGACTAGCGATCACCGGGGAGCTGTTTTTT. This sequence encodes CASSEGRLAITGELFF.

The rearrangement links TRBV7-3 to TRBJ2-3; 8 bases are shared with TRBD1. The V and J ends lost 5 bases and 4 bases, in that order; junction bases with no gene match: 8. CDR1 and CDR2 from the germline V gene are SGHTA and FQGTGA. The CDR3 runs 15 residues. DNA of the CDR3: TGTGCCAGCAGCCAAGGCCAGGGGGCCGCAGATACGCAGTATTTT. This sequence encodes CASSQGQGAADTQYF.

The chain carries TRBV2 and TRBJ2-6; D is unclear. The CDR3 runs 14 residues. Trimming took off 5 bases at V and 0 bases at J, with 5 bases between the two ends. Germline loops: CDR1 SNHLY, CDR2 FYNNEI. For the CDR3, the DNA is TGTGCCAGCAGTACGAGCTCTGGGGCCAACGTCCTGACTTTC. The encoded protein is CASSTSSGANVLTF.

The chain has TRBV27 and TRBJ2-7, with 8 bases identical to TRBD2. CDR3 size: 15 residues. With V trimmed by 2 bases and J by 6 bases, 9 bases remained unmatched. Per germline, CDR1 MNHEY and CDR2 SMNVEV (reference sequence). CDR3: CASSLGLGLAPEQYF. In DNA, the CDR3 is TGTGCCAGCAGTTTAGGTTTAGGACTAGCTCCCGAGCAGTACTTC.

The CDR3 sequence is CSVATPGQQNTEAFF. Here the CDR3 DNA reads TGCAGCGTAGCGACTCCGGGACAGCAGAACACTGAAGCTTTCTTT. The gene calls are TRBV29-1 and TRBJ1-1, with 7 bases matching TRBD1. The CDR3 runs 15 residues. Losses at the gene ends were 6 bases for V and 1 base for J; bases not matched to a gene: 11. Germline CDR1 is SQVTM and CDR2 is ANQGSEA. The whole variable domain, filled in from reference TRBV29-1 and TRBJ1-1, reads SAVISQKPSRDICQRGTSLTIQCQVDSQVTMMFWYRQQPGQSLTLIATANQGSEATYESGFVIDKFPISRPNLTFSTLTVSNMSPEDSSIYLCSVATPGQQNTEAFFGQGTRLTVV.

The chain carries TRBV2 and TRBJ2-5; a possible D gene is TRBD2 (6 bases). Looked up from germline, CDR1 is SNHLY and CDR2 is FYNNEI. There are 14 residues in the CDR3. V was clipped by 4 bases and J by 5 bases, with 14 bases between them. CDR3 region: CASSGGAGLETQYF. CDR3 nucleotide sequence: TGTGCCAGCAGTGGAGGCGCGGGGCTGGAGACCCAGTACTTC.

The chain recombines TRBV4-2 with TRBJ1-1, with TRBD1 matching 9 bases. Per the germline V gene, CDR1 is LGHNA and CDR2 is YNFKEQ. The V and J ends lost 3 bases and 5 bases, in that order; junction bases with no gene match: 7. The CDR3 runs 15 residues. The CDR3 DNA reads as TGTGCCAGCAGCCACCCTAGACAGGGGGGAACTGAAGCTTTCTTT. It encodes CASSHPRQGGTEAFF.

The rearrangement links TRBV29-1 to TRBJ2-3; tentatively, D is TRBD2 (6 bases). The CDR3 is 11 amino acids. CDR1 is SQVTM and CDR2 is ANQGSEA in the germline V gene. Trimming cost V 7 bases and J 7 bases, with 12 bases left between them. The CDR3 reads CSGRAEYTQYF. The CDR3 coding sequence is TGCAGCGGGAGGGCCGAGTATACGCAGTATTTT.

This chain connects TRBV28 to TRBJ1-1, with unresolved D. This CDR3 is 11 amino acids long. The germline CDR1 and CDR2 sequences are MDHEN and SYDVKM. V was clipped by 7 bases and J by 7 bases, with 10 bases between them. CDR3 in amino acids: CASTLPGEAFF. The CDR3 DNA is TGTGCCAGCACCCTCCCGGGTGAAGCTTTCTTT.

Concerning this clone: A read error may produce the germline difference seen at one junction end. The chain uses TRBV7-9 and TRBJ2-2; 11 bases fit TRBD1. The germline gives CDR1 SEHNR, CDR2 FQNEAQ (reference sequence). The CDR3 is made up of 15 amino acids. CDR3 sequence: CSSSSRDRGIGELFF. The DNA of the CDR3 is TGTTCCAGCAGCTCCCGGGACAGGGGGATCGGGGAGCTGTTTTTT.

The gene calls are TRBV19 and TRBJ2-5, with D possibly being TRBD2 (6 bases). The germline V gene encodes CDR1 LNHDA and CDR2 SQIVND (reference sequence). V lost 0 bases to trimming and J lost 2 bases, with 10 bases between them. This CDR3 comprises 15 residues. CDR3 region: CASSIDGGFQETQYF. CDR3 DNA: TGTGCCAGTAGTATAGATGGGGGGTTTCAAGAGACCCAGTACTTC.

The CDR3 loop is CSVEDTRGRATEAFF. DNA of the CDR3: TGCAGCGTTGAAGATACGAGGGGGCGCGCCACTGAAGCTTTCTTT. The chain carries TRBV29-1 and TRBJ1-1, with 7 bases aligning to TRBD1. This CDR3 contains 15 residues. The V gene's germline CDR1 is SQVTM and CDR2 ANQGSEA. The ends lost 0 bases at V and 4 bases at J; junction bases unmatched: 8.